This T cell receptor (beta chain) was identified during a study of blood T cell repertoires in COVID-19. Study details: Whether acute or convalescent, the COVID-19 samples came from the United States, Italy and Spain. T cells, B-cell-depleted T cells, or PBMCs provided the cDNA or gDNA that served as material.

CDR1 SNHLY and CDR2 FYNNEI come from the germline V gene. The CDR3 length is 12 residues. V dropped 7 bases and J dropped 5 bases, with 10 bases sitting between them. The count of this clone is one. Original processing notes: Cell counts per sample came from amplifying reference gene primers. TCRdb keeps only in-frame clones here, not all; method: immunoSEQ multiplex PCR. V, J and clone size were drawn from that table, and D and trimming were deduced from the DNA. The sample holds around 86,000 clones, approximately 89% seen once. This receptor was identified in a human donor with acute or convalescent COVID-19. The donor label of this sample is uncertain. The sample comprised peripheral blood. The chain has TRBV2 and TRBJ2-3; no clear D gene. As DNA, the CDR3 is TGTGCCAGCATAAGCGAGAGAGATACGCAGTATTTT. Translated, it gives CASISERDTQYF.